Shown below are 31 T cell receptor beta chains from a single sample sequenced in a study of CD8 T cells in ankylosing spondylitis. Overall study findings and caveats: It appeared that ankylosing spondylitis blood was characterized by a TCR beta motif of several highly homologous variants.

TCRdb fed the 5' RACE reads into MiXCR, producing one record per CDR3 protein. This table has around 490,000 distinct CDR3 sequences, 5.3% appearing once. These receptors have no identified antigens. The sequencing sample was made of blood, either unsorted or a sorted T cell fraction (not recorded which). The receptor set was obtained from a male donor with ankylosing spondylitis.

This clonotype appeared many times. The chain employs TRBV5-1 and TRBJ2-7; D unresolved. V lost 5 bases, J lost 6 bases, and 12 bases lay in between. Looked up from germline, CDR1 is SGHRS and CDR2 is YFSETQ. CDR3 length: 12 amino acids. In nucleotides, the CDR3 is TGCGCCAGCAGACCAGGACGGAGCGAGCAGTACTTC. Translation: CASRPGRSEQYF.

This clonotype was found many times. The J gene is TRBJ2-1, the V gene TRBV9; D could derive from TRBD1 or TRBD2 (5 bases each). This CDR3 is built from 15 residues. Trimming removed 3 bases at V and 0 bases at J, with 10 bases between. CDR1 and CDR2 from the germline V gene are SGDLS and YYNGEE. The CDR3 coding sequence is TGTGCCAGCAGCGCCGAGGGGTTCTCCTACAATGAGCAGTTCTTC. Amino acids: CASSAEGFSYNEQFF.

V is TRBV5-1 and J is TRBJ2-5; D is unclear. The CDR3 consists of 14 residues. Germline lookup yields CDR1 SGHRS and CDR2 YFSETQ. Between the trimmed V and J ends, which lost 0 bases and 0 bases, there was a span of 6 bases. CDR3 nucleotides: TGCGCCAGCAGCTTGGATCCCCACCAAGAGACCCAGTACTTC. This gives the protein CASSLDPHQETQYF.

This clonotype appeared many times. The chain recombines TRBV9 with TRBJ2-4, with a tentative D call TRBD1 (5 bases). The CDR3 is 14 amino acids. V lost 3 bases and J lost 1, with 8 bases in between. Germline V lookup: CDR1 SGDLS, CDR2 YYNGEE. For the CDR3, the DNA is TGTGCCAGCAGCGATCGACAGGCCAAAAACATTCAGTACTTC. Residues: CASSDRQAKNIQYF.

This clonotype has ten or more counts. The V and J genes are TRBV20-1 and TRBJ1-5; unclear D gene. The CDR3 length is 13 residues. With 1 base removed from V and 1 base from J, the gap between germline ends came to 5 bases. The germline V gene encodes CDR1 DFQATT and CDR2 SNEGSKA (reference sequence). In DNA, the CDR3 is TGCAGTGCTAGAGGATGGAGCAATCAGCCCCAGCATTTT. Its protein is CSARGWSNQPQHF.

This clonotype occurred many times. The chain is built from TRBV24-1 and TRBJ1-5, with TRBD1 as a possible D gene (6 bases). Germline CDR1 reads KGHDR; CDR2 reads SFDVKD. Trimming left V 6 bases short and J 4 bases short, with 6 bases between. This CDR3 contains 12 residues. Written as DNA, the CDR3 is TGTGCCACCAGTAGGGGGAATCAGCCCCAGCATTTT. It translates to CATSRGNQPQHF.

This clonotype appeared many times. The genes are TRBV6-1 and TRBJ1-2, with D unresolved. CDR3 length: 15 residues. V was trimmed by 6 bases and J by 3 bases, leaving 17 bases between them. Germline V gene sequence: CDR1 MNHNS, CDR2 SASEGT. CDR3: CASRLQPGQDYGYTF. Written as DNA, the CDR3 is TGTGCCAGCAGACTACAACCCGGGCAGGACTATGGCTACACCTTC.

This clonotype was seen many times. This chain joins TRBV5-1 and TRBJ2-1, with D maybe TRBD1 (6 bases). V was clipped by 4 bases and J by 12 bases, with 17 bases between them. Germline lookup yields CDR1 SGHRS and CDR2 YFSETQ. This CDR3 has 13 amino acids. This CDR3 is CASSPWQGNGQFF. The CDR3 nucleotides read TGCGCCAGCAGCCCCTGGCAGGGGAACGGGCAGTTCTTC. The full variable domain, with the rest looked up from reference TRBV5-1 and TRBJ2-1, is KAGVTQTPRYLIKTRGQQVTLSCSPISGHRSVSWYQQTPGQGLQFLFEYFSETQRNKGNFPGRFSGRQFSNSRSEMNVSTLELGDSALYLCASSPWQGNGQFFGPGTRLTVL.

The CDR3 here is CASSISGGASEQFF. In DNA form, the CDR3 reads TGTGCCAGCAGCATTAGCGGGGGGGCATCTGAGCAGTTCTTC. The V and J genes are TRBV7-3 and TRBJ2-1, with 11 bases lining up with TRBD2. The ends lost 5 bases at V and 9 bases at J; junction bases unmatched: 6. Germline CDR1 reads SGHTA; CDR2 reads FQGTGA. This CDR3 is 14 amino acids long.

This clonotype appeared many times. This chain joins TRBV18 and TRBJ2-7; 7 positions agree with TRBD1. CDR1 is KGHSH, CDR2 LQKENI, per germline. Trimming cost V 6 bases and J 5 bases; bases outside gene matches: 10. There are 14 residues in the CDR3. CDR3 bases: TGTGCCAGCTCCCCAAGGACAGGTCGGGACGAGCAGTACTTC. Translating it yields CASSPRTGRDEQYF.

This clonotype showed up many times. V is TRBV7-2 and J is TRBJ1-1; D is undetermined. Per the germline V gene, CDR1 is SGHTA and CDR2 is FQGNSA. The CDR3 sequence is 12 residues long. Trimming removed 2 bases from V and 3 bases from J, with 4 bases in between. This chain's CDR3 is CASSLFHTEAFF. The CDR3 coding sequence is TGTGCCAGCAGCTTATTCCACACTGAAGCTTTCTTT.

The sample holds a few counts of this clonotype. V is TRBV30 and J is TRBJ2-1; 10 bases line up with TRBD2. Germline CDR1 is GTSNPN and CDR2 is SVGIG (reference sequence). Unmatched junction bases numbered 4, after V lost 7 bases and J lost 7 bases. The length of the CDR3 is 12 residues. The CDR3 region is CAFLAGANEQFF. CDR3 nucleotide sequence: TGTGCCTTTCTAGCGGGGGCAAATGAGCAGTTCTTC.

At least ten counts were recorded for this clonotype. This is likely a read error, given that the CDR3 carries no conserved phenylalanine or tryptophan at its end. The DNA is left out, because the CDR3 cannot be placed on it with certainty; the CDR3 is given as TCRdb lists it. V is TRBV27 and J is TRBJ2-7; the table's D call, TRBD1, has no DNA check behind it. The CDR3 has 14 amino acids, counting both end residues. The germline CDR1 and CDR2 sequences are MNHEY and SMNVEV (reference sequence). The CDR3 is CASRSGDSAFPSQA.

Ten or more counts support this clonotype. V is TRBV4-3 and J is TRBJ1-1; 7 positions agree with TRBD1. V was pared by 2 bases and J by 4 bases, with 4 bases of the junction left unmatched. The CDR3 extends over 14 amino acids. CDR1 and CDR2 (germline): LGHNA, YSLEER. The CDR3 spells CASSQSTGRTEAFF. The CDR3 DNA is TGCGCCAGCAGCCAATCGACAGGGCGCACTGAAGCTTTCTTT.

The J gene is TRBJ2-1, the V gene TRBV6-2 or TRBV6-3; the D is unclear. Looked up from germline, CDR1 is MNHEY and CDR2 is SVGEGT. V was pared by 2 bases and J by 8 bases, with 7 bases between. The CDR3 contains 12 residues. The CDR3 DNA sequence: TGTGCCAGCAGTTACCCCACTCATGAGCAGTTCTTC. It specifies CASSYPTHEQFF.

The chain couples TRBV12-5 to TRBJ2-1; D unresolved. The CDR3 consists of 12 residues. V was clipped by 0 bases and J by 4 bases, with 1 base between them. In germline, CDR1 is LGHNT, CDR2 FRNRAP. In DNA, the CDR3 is TGTGCTAGTGGTTTGGTGTACAATGAGCAGTTCTTC. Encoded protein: CASGLVYNEQFF.

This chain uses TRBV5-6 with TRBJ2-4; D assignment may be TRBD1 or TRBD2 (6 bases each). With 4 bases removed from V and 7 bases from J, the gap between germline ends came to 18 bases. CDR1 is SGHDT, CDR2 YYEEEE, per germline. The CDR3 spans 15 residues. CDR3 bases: TGTGCCAGCAGCGTAATACGGGGGCGCAATAACATTCAGTACTTC. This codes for CASSVIRGRNNIQYF.

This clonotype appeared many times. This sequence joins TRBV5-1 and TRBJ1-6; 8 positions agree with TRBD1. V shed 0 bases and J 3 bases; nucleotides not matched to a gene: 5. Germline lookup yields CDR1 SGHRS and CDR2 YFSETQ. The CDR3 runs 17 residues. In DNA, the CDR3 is TGCGCCAGCAGCTTGGCCCCGACAGGGGACTATAATTCACCCCTCCACTTT. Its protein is CASSLAPTGDYNSPLHF.

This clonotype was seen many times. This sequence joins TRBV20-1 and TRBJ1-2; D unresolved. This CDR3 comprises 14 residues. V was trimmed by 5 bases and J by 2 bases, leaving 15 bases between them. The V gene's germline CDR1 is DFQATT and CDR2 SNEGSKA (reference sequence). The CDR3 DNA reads TGCAGTGCTCGGAGGGAAGGCATAAACTATGGCTACACCTTC. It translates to CSARREGINYGYTF.

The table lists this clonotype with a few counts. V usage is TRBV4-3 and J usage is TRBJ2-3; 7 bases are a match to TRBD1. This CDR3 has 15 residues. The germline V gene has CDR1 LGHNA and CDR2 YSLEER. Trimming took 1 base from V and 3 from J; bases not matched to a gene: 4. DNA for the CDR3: TGCGCCAGCAGCCAAGGCCAGGGGGTAACAGATACGCAGTATTTT. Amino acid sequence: CASSQGQGVTDTQYF.

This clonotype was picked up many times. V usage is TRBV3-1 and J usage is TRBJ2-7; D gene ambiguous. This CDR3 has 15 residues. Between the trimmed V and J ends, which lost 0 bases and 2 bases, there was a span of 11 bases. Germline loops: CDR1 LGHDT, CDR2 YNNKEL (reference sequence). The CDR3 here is CASSQDVGFTYEQYF. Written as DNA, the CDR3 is TGTGCCAGCAGCCAAGATGTAGGATTTACCTACGAGCAGTACTTC.

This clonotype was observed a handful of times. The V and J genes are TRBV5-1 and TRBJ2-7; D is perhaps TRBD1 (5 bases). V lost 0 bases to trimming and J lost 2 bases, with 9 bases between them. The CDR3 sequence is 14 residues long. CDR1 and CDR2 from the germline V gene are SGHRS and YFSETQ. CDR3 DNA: TGCGCCAGCAGCTTGGGCGGACAAACCTACGAGCAGTACTTC. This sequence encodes CASSLGGQTYEQYF. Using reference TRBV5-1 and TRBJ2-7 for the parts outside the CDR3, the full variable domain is KAGVTQTPRYLIKTRGQQVTLSCSPISGHRSVSWYQQTPGQGLQFLFEYFSETQRNKGNFPGRFSGRQFSNSRSEMNVSTLELGDSALYLCASSLGGQTYEQYFGPGTRLTVT.

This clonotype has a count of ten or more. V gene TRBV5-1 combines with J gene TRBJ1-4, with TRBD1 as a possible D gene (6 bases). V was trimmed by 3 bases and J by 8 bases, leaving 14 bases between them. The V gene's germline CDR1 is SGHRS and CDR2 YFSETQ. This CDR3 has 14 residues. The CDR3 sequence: CASSSRGTAEKLFF. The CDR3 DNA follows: TGCGCCAGCAGCTCCAGGGGAACAGCGGAAAAACTGTTTTTT. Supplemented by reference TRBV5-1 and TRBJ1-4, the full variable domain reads KAGVTQTPRYLIKTRGQQVTLSCSPISGHRSVSWYQQTPGQGLQFLFEYFSETQRNKGNFPGRFSGRQFSNSRSEMNVSTLELGDSALYLCASSSRGTAEKLFFGSGTQLSVL.

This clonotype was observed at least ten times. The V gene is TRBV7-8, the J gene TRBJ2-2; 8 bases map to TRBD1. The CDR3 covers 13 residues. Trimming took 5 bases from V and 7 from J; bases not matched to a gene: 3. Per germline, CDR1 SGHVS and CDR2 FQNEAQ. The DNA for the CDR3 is TGTGCCAGCAGCCACAGGGGGATCGGGGAGCTGTTTTTT. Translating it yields CASSHRGIGELFF.

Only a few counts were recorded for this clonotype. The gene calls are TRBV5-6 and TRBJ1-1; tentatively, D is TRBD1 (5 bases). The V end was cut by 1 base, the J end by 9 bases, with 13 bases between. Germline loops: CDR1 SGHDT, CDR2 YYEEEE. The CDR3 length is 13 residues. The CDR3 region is CASSLIGTAKAFF. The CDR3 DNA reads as TGTGCCAGCAGCTTGATCGGGACGGCGAAAGCTTTCTTT.

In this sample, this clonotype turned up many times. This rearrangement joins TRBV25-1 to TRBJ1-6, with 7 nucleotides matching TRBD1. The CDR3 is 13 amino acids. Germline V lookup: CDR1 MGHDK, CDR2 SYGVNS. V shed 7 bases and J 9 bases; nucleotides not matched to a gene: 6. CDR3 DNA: TGTGCCAGCACAGACAGGGTTCTTTCACCCCTCCACTTT. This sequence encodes CASTDRVLSPLHF.

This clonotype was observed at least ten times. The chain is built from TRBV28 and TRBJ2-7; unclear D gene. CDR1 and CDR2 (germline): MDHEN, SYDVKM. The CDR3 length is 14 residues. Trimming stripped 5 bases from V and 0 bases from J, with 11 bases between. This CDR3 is CASSGVSSSYEQYF. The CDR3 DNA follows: TGTGCCAGCAGTGGCGTTTCTAGCTCCTACGAGCAGTACTTC. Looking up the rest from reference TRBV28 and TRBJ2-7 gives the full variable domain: DVKVTQSSRYLVKRTGEKVFLECVQDMDHENMFWYRQDPGLGLRLIYFSYDVKMKEKGDIPEGYSVSREKKERFSLILESASTNQTSMYLCASSGVSSSYEQYFGPGTRLTVT.

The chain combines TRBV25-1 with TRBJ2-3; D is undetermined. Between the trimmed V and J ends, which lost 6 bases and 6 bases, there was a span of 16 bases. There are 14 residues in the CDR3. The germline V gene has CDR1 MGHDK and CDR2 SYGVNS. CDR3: CASSPKYSADTQYF. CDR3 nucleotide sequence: TGTGCCAGCAGCCCCAAATACTCGGCCGATACGCAGTATTTT.

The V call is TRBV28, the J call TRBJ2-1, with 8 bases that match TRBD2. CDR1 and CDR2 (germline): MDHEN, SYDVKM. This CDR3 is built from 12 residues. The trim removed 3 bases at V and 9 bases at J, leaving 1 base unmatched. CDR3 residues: CASSFRGGEQFF. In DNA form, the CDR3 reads TGTGCCAGCAGTTTTCGGGGGGGTGAGCAGTTCTTC.

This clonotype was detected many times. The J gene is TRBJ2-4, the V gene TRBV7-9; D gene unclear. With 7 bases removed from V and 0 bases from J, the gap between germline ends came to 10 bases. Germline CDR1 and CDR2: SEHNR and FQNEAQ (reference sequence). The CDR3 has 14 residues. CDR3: CASTRDLAKNIQYF. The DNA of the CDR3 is TGTGCCAGCACCCGAGACCTAGCCAAAAACATTCAGTACTTC.

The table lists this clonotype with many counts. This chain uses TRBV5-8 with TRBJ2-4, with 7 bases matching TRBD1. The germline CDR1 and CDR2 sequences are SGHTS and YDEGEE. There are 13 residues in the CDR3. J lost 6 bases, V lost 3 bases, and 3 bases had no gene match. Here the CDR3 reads CASSSAGGNIQYF. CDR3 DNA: TGTGCCAGCAGCTCGGCAGGGGGAAACATTCAGTACTTC.